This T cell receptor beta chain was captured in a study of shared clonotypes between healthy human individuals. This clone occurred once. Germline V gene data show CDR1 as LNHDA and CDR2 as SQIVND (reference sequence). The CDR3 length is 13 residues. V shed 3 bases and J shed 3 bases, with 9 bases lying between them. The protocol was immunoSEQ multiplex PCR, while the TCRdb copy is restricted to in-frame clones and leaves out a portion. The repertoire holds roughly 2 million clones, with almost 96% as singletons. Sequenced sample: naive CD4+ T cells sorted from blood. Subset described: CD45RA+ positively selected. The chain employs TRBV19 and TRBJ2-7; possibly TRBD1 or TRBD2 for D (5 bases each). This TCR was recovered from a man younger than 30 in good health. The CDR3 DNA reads TGTGCCAGTAGTATGAGGGGATACTACGAGCAGTACTTC. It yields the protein CASSMRGYYEQYF.